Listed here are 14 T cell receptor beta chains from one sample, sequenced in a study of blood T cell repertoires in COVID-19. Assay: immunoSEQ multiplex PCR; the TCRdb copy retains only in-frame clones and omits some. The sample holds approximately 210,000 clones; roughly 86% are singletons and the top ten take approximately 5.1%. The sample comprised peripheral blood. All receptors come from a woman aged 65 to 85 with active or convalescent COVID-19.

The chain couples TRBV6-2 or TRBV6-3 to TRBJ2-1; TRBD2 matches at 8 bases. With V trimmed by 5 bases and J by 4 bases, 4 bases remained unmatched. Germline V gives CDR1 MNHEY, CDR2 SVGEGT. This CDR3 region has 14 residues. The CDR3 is CASSLLAEYNEQFF. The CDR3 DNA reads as TGTGCCAGCAGTCTACTAGCGGAGTACAATGAGCAGTTCTTC.

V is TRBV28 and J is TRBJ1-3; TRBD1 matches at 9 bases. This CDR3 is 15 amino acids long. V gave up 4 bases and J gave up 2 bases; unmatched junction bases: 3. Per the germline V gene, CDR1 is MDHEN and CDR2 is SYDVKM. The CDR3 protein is CASSSDRGPGNTIYF. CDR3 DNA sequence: TGTGCCAGCAGTTCGGACAGGGGCCCTGGAAACACCATATATTTT.

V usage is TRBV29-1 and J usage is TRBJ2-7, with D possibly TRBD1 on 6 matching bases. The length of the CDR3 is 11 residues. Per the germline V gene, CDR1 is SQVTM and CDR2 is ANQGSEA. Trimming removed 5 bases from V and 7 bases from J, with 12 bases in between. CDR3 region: CSVSGVKEQYF. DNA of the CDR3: TGCAGCGTTTCAGGGGTAAAGGAGCAGTACTTC.

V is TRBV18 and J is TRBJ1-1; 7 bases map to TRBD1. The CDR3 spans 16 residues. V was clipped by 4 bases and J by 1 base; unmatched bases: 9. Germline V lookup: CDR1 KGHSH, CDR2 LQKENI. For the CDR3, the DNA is TGTGCCAGCTCACTCCTGACAGGGCTTCGGAACACTGAAGCTTTCTTT. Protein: CASSLLTGLRNTEAFF.

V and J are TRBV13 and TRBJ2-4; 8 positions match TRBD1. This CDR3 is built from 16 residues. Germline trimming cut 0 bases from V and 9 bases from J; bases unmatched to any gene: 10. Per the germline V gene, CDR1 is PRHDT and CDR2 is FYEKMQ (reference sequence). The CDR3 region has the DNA TGTGCCAGCAGCTTAGGCCAGGGGGCGCTGGATATCATTCAGTACTTC. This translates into CASSLGQGALDIIQYF. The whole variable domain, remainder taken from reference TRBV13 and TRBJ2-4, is AAGVIQSPRHLIKEKRETATLKCYPIPRHDTVYWYQQGPGQDPQFLISFYEKMQSDKGSIPDRFSAQQFSDYHSELNMSSLELGDSALYFCASSLGQGALDIIQYFGAGTRLSVL.

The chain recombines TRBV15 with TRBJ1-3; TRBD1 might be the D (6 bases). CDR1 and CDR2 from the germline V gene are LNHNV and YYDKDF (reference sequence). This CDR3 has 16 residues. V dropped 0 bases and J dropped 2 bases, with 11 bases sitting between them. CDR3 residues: CATSRDLDSTGNTIYF. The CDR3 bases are TGTGCCACCAGCAGAGATCTGGACAGTACTGGAAACACCATATATTTT.

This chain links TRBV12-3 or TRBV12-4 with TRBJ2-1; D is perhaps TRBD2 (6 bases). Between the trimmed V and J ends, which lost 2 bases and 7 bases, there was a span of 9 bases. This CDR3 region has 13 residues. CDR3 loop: CASSLLGGNEQFF. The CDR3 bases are TGTGCCAGCAGTTTATTGGGGGGAAATGAGCAGTTCTTC.

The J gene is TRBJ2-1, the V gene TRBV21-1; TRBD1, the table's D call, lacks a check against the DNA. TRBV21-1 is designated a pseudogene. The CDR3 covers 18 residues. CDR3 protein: CASSVRDRCKSSYNEQFF. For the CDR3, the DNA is TGTGCCAGCAGCGTCCGGGACAGGTGTAAAAGCTCCTACAATGAGCAGTTCTTC.

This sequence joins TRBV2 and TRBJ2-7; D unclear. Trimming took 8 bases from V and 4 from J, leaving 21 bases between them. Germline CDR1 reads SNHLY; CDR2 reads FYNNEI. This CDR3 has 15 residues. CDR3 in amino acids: CASFTPGRNLYEQYF. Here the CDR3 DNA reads TGTGCCAGCTTCACCCCTGGCAGGAATTTATACGAGCAGTACTTC.

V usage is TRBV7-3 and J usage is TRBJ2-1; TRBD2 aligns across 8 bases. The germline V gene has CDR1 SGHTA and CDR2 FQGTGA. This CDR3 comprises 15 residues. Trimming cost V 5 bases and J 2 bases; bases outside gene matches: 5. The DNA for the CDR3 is TGTGCCAGCAGCCCAAGCGGGGGTCCCTACAATGAGCAGTTCTTC. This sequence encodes CASSPSGGPYNEQFF.

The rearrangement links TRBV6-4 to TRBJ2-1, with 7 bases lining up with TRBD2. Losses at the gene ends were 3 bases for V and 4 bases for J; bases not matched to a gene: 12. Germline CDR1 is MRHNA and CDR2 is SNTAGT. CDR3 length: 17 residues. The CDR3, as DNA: TGTGCCAGCAGTGAACAGGTTGGCGGGAGTGGGTACAATGAGCAGTTCTTC. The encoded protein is CASSEQVGGSGYNEQFF.

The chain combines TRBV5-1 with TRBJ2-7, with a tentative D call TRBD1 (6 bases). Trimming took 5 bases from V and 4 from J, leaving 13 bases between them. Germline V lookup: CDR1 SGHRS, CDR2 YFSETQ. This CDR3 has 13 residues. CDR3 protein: CASRGQGQYEQYF. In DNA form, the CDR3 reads TGCGCCAGCAGAGGGCAGGGACAATACGAGCAGTACTTC.

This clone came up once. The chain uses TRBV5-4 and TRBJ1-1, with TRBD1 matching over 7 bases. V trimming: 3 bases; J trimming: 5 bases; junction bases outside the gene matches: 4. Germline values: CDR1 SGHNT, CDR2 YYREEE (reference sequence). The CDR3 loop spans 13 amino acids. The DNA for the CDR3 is TGTGCCAGCAGCTATAGGGGGCGTACTGAAGCTTTCTTT. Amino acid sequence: CASSYRGRTEAFF.

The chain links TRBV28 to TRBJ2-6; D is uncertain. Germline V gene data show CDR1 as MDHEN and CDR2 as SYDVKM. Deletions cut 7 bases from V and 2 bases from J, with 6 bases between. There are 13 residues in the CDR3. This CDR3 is CASTSAGANVLTF. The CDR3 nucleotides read TGTGCCAGCACCTCCGCTGGGGCCAACGTCCTGACTTTC.